These 13 T cell receptor beta chains came from one sample sequenced in a study of Graves' ophthalmopathy and Graves' hyperthyroidism. Beta-chain TCR CDR3 regions were amplified from RNA transcripts. Following a first-round RT-PCR that used HTBI primers, a second-round multiplex PCR was carried out. TCRdb reanalysed the multiplex PCR reads using MiXCR and keeps one entry per CDR3 protein. The sample has 300,000 to 500,000 distinct CDR3 sequences; over 15% are singletons. Material for sequencing was peripheral blood. These receptors originate from a woman between 18 and 29 years old with stable Graves' hyperthyroidism.

The chain links TRBV6-5 to TRBJ1-5; D gene ambiguous. Germline CDR1 is MNHEY and CDR2 is SVGAGI. The germline V and J ends were trimmed by 0 bases and 4 bases, with 7 bases remaining between them. The length of the CDR3 is 14 residues. For the CDR3, the DNA is TGTGCCAGCAGTTACTCGACGGCGAATCAGCCCCAGCATTTT. Its protein is CASSYSTANQPQHF.

This clonotype showed up many times. The chain uses TRBV29-1 and TRBJ1-2; 10 nucleotides line up with TRBD1. V shed 3 bases, J shed 5 bases, and the junction held 3 bases outside the gene matches. This CDR3 region has 13 residues. Germline V gene data show CDR1 as SQVTM and CDR2 as ANQGSEA. CDR3 sequence: CSVDDRGLYGYTF. CDR3 bases: TGCAGCGTTGACGACAGGGGGCTTTATGGCTACACCTTC.

This clonotype occurred many times. CDR3 sequence (DNA): TGTGCCAGTAGTATCAGAGCCCCAATTACTGAAGCTTTCTTT. Its protein product is CASSIRAPITEAFF. The rearrangement links TRBV19 to TRBJ1-1; unclear D gene. Per germline, CDR1 LNHDA and CDR2 SQIVND (reference sequence). This CDR3 is built from 14 residues. Trimming removed 3 bases at V and 5 bases at J, with 13 bases between.

The chain carries TRBV11-2 and TRBJ2-7; 8 bases agree with TRBD2. V shed 1 base and J 2 bases; nucleotides not matched to a gene: 7. The CDR3 extends over 16 amino acids. The germline gives CDR1 SGHAT, CDR2 FQNNGV. The CDR3 bases are TGTGCCAGCAGCTTAGTGGGCAGCGGGAGCACCTACGAGCAGTACTTC. This encodes CASSLVGSGSTYEQYF.

Details on this clonotype: This may come from a read error, since a much larger clone is one base off. V is TRBV12-3 or TRBV12-4 and J is TRBJ2-4; D is ambiguous. The CDR3 runs 14 residues. DNA for the CDR3: TGTGCCAGCAGCTCCCCCGGTGGGTTTATTGAGAAGTTCTTC. Protein sequence: CASSSPGGFIEKFF.

This clonotype was seen ten or more times. The chain has TRBV20-1 and TRBJ1-1; D is uncertain. V was cut by 4 bases and J by 4 bases, with 19 bases left in between. This CDR3 has 15 amino acids. Per germline, CDR1 DFQATT and CDR2 SNEGSKA (reference sequence). The CDR3 DNA sequence: TGCAGTGCTATAAAAGGGAGCAGAATCACCACTGAAGCTTTCTTT. Protein: CSAIKGSRITTEAFF.

This clonotype was counted only a few times. The chain employs TRBV6-5 and TRBJ2-4; the match to TRBD1 covers 7 bases. This CDR3 is 14 amino acids long. The trim removed 2 bases at V and 5 bases at J, leaving 3 bases unmatched. Germline-derived CDR1 and CDR2 are MNHEY and SVGAGI. In DNA form, the CDR3 reads TGTGCCAGCAGTTACGGGACAGAGGAAAACATTCAGTACTTC. As protein: CASSYGTEENIQYF.

This clonotype was observed many times. The rearrangement joins TRBV6-1 to TRBJ2-7; D gene ambiguous. The CDR3 is 15 amino acids. Germline V lookup: CDR1 MNHNS, CDR2 SASEGT. V lost 3 bases to trimming and J lost 0 bases, with 12 bases between them. CDR3 residues: CASSDRRRGSYEQYF. In nucleotides, the CDR3 is TGTGCCAGCAGTGACCGACGGAGAGGCTCCTACGAGCAGTACTTC.

This clonotype has a handful of counts. A much more abundant neighbour one base away suggests this may be a read error. The conserved phenylalanine or tryptophan is not found at the CDR3 terminus, so this likely reflects a read error. J is TRBJ1-2 and V is TRBV13; weak D call: TRBD1 (5 bases). Between the trimmed V and J ends, which lost 1 base and 8 bases, there was a span of 11 bases. The CDR3 is 13 amino acids. The germline V gene encodes CDR1 PRHDT and CDR2 FYEKMQ (reference sequence). CDR3 DNA: TGTGCCAGCAGCTTAGAGGGGAATGTGGGCTACACCTAC. Encoded protein: CASSLEGNVGYTY.

This clonotype was seen repeatedly, ten times or more. V and J are TRBV7-9 and TRBJ1-2; D possibly corresponds to TRBD1 (5 bases). Deletions cut 4 bases from V and 4 bases from J, with 16 bases between. The germline gives CDR1 SEHNR, CDR2 FQNEAQ (reference sequence). The CDR3 covers 15 residues. The CDR3 is CASSSPDSQVYGYTF. CDR3 nucleotides: TGTGCCAGCAGCTCCCCCGACAGTCAAGTCTATGGCTACACCTTC.

The table lists this clonotype with many counts. The genes are TRBV7-8 and TRBJ1-1, with a weak D call TRBD1 (5 bases). V lost 5 bases to trimming and J lost 1 base, with 14 bases between them. There are 15 residues in the CDR3. Germline loops: CDR1 SGHVS, CDR2 FQNEAQ. The CDR3 loop is CASSTLGRRNTEAFF. In DNA, the CDR3 is TGTGCCAGCAGCACACTGGGACGACGGAACACTGAAGCTTTCTTT.

In its sample, this clonotype was seen a few times. One end of the junction is discordant with germline, which a read error may explain. The V gene is TRBV4-1, the J gene TRBJ1-2, with 7 bases matching TRBD1. This CDR3 is built from 18 residues. The germline CDR1 and CDR2 sequences are MGHRA and YSYEKL. CDR3 sequence (DNA): TGCGCCAGCAGCCAAGACCTTGGGACAGCGAGAGGGACCTATGGCCACACCTTC. Translating it yields CASSQDLGTARGTYGHTF.

This clonotype came up many times. The V and J genes are TRBV4-2 and TRBJ1-6, with D tentatively TRBD1 (5 bases). The V end was cut by 1 base, the J end by 8 bases, with 15 bases between. The germline V gene has CDR1 LGHNA and CDR2 YNFKEQ. This CDR3 has 16 residues. CDR3 nucleotides: TGTGCCAGCAGCCAAGGGAGAGGGACTCGGGATTCACCCCTCCACTTT. It is translated as CASSQGRGTRDSPLHF.